The 31 T cell receptor beta chains presented below share a single source sample, sequenced in a study of CD8 T cells in ankylosing spondylitis. A single record per CDR3 protein comes from TCRdb applying MiXCR to the 5' RACE reads. The sample holds 30,000 to 45,000 distinct CDR3 sequences, more than 9.5% seen once. The sequenced sample was synovial fluid, either unsorted or a sorted T cell fraction (not recorded which). These receptors came from a male donor with ankylosing spondylitis.

This clonotype was seen a handful of times. The CDR3: CASSPRFVYSGVTDTQYF. The CDR3 nucleotides are TGTGCCAGCAGTCCCCGCTTCGTATACAGCGGGGTGACAGATACGCAGTATTTT. The rearrangement links TRBV27 to TRBJ2-3; 7 bases match TRBD2. Trimming removed 5 bases from V and 3 bases from J; junction bases left unmatched: 17. Germline V gene sequence: CDR1 MNHEY, CDR2 SMNVEV (reference sequence). The CDR3 contains 18 residues.

At least ten counts were recorded for this clonotype. CDR3 nucleotide sequence: TGTGCCAGCAGCTTAGGTACAGATACGCAGTATTTT. Its translation: CASSLGTDTQYF. This sequence joins TRBV7-9 and TRBJ2-3; no definite D call. Per the germline V gene, CDR1 is SEHNR and CDR2 is FQNEAQ (reference sequence). V dropped 1 base and J dropped 3 bases, with 2 bases sitting between them. The CDR3 loop spans 12 amino acids. Full variable domain (remainder filled in from reference TRBV7-9 and TRBJ2-3): DTGVSQNPRHKITKRGQNVTFRCDPISEHNRLYWYRQTLGQGPEFLTYFQNEAQLEKSRLLSDRFSAERPKGSFSTLEIQRTEQGDSAMYLCASSLGTDTQYFGPGTRLTVL.

This clonotype has a count of ten or more. The rearrangement links TRBV11-3 to TRBJ2-1; 10 bases line up with TRBD2. The CDR3 is made up of 15 amino acids. V lost 5 bases and J lost 7; bases outside the gene matches: 8. In germline, CDR1 is SGHNT, CDR2 YENEEA. DNA for the CDR3: TGTGCCAGCAGCCCCCGGACTAGCGGAATTAATGAGCAGTTCTTC. The encoded protein is CASSPRTSGINEQFF.

This clonotype has a handful of counts. The chain recombines TRBV7-2 with TRBJ2-5; weak D call: TRBD2 (5 bases). CDR3 length: 14 residues. Germline V gene sequence: CDR1 SGHTA, CDR2 FQGNSA. V shed 1 base and J shed 5 bases, with 11 bases lying between them. CDR3 DNA sequence: TGTGCCAGCAGCTTAGAAGTGGGAGTGGAGACCCAGTACTTC. Amino acids: CASSLEVGVETQYF. Looking up the rest from reference TRBV7-2 and TRBJ2-5 gives the full variable domain: GAGVSQSPSNKVTEKGKDVELRCDPISGHTALYWYRQSLGQGLEFLIYFQGNSAPDKSGLPSDRFSAERTGGSVSTLTIQRTQQEDSAVYLCASSLEVGVETQYFGPGTRLLVL.

This clonotype was detected a few times. The V gene is TRBV3-1, the J gene TRBJ2-7; D call uncertain. This CDR3 spans 15 amino acids. CDR1 is LGHDT, CDR2 YNNKEL, per germline (reference sequence). The ends were cut back, 2 bases at V and 3 bases at J, with 14 bases in the middle. CDR3 nucleotides: TGTGCCAGCAGCCAATCCCCCGGCAGGTTCTACGAGCAGTACTTC. This encodes CASSQSPGRFYEQYF.

This clonotype was detected ten times or more. This chain connects TRBV15 to TRBJ2-7, with 7 bases that match TRBD1. Germline V gives CDR1 LNHNV, CDR2 YYDKDF (reference sequence). This CDR3 has 13 residues. Trimming at V came to 3 bases and at J to 12 bases, leaving 11 bases not matched to a gene. The CDR3 coding sequence is TGTGCCACCAGCAGCAGGACAGGTCAAGGTTTGTACTTC. Its protein is CATSSRTGQGLYF. The whole variable domain, remainder taken from reference TRBV15 and TRBJ2-7, is DAMVIQNPRYQVTQFGKPVTLSCSQTLNHNVMYWYQQKSSQAPKLLFHYYDKDFNNEADTPDNFQSRRPNTSFCFLDIRSPGLGDTAMYLCATSSRTGQGLYFGPGTRLTVT.

This chain joins TRBV11-1 and TRBJ2-1; 8 positions agree with TRBD2. This CDR3 contains 19 residues. Germline CDR1 reads SGHAT; CDR2 reads FQDESV (reference sequence). With 5 bases clipped from V and 0 bases from J, the junction kept 15 bases outside the gene matches. For the CDR3, the DNA is TGTGCCAGCAGCCCCGACGCAGCGGGGGCCTTTAGCTCCTACAATGAGCAGTTCTTC. It codes for CASSPDAAGAFSSYNEQFF.

The rearrangement joins TRBV7-2 to TRBJ2-3, with no clear D. The CDR3 is made up of 14 amino acids. The V gene lost 0 bases and the J gene lost 5 bases, with 9 bases spanning the gap. Germline CDR1 SGHTA, CDR2 FQGNSA. CDR3 region: CASSLAGKRDTQYF. The CDR3 DNA reads as TGTGCCAGCAGCTTAGCCGGTAAAAGAGATACGCAGTATTTT.

In its sample, this clonotype was seen many times. The junction and the germline gene differ at one end; a read error may be behind it. The chain has TRBV7-8 and TRBJ2-1, with TRBD2 as a possible D gene (6 bases). Germline V gene data show CDR1 as SGHVS and CDR2 as FQNEAQ. The CDR3 totals 11 residues. The CDR3 nucleotides read TGTGCCAGCAGCCTGAGACTAGTTCCCCTCTTC. The encoded protein is CASSLRLVPLF.

This clonotype was counted many times. The chain joins TRBV6-1 to TRBJ2-1; 7 nucleotides align to TRBD2. Trimming took 10 bases from V and 5 from J; bases not matched to a gene: 11. Germline CDR1 is MNHNS and CDR2 is SASEGT. The CDR3 consists of 14 residues. CDR3 sequence (DNA): TGTGCCACCGGGAGGAGGGTAGGGGACAATGAGCAGTTCTTC. This sequence encodes CATGRRVGDNEQFF.

The chain is built from TRBV6-5 and TRBJ1-4; possible D gene TRBD1, 5 bases. The germline gives CDR1 MNHEY, CDR2 SVGAGI. This CDR3 region has 16 residues. Deletions cut 0 bases from V and 7 bases from J, with 15 bases between. The CDR3 here is CASSYSRGRVGEKLFF. As DNA, the CDR3 is TGTGCCAGCAGTTACTCGAGGGGCAGGGTCGGTGAAAAACTGTTTTTT.

This clonotype was counted ten times or more. This chain uses TRBV4-1 with TRBJ1-1, with 7 positions matching TRBD1. The CDR3 has 14 residues. With V trimmed by 5 bases and J by 1 base, 4 bases remained unmatched. CDR1 and CDR2 (germline): MGHRA, YSYEKL. The CDR3 loop is CASSDRDGNTEAFF. The CDR3 DNA reads as TGCGCCAGCAGCGACAGGGACGGGAACACTGAAGCTTTCTTT.

This clonotype was counted only a few times. The chain uses TRBV25-1 and TRBJ2-3, with 8 bases identical to TRBD1. From germline, CDR1 is MGHDK and CDR2 SYGVNS. This CDR3 spans 17 amino acids. With 6 bases clipped from V and 0 bases from J, the junction kept 11 bases outside the gene matches. This CDR3 reads CASRSRRDRRSTDTQYF. CDR3 coding DNA: TGTGCCAGCAGAAGCCGCCGGGACAGGCGGAGCACAGATACGCAGTATTTT.

This clonotype is medium-sized in the sample. CDR3 bases: TGTGCCAGCAGTCATGGACAGGGATACACAGATACGCAGTATTTT. It is translated as CASSHGQGYTDTQYF. The gene calls are TRBV7-9 and TRBJ2-3, with 8 bases aligning to TRBD1. The V gene's germline CDR1 is SEHNR and CDR2 FQNEAQ (reference sequence). V trimming: 6 bases; J trimming: 2 bases; junction bases outside the gene matches: 7. The CDR3 totals 15 residues.

The CDR3: CASSERAGDYNEQFF. DNA of the CDR3: TGTGCCAGCAGTGAAAGGGCGGGGGATTACAATGAGCAGTTCTTC. This rearrangement joins TRBV6-1 to TRBJ2-1; 7 nucleotides match TRBD2. V lost 2 bases and J lost 4; bases outside the gene matches: 5. Germline V gene sequence: CDR1 MNHNS, CDR2 SASEGT. The CDR3 length is 15 residues.

This clonotype was observed a few times. The chain has TRBV6-2 or TRBV6-3 and TRBJ2-7; the D gene is possibly TRBD2 (5 bases). Germline CDR1 and CDR2: MNHEY and SVGEGT. The CDR3 consists of 16 residues. V was trimmed by 2 bases and J by 2 bases, leaving 16 bases between them. This CDR3 is CASSYESGKVTYEQYF. The CDR3 nucleotides are TGTGCCAGCAGTTACGAATCGGGGAAGGTGACCTACGAGCAGTACTTC.

The J gene is TRBJ2-1, the V gene TRBV19; tentatively, D is TRBD1 (5 bases). This CDR3 has 15 residues. The V gene lost 3 bases and the J gene lost 0 bases, with 9 bases spanning the gap. Germline V gene sequence: CDR1 LNHDA, CDR2 SQIVND (reference sequence). The CDR3 spells CASSIQGSSYNEQFF. The CDR3 DNA follows: TGTGCCAGTAGTATTCAGGGAAGCTCCTACAATGAGCAGTTCTTC.

The rearrangement uses TRBV7-8 and TRBJ2-1; 13 bases fit TRBD2. The length of the CDR3 is 16 residues. Germline trimming cut 5 bases from V and 2 bases from J; bases unmatched to any gene: 3. Germline CDR1 SGHVS, CDR2 FQNEAQ. CDR3: CASSDGLAGAYNEQFF. The CDR3 coding sequence is TGTGCCAGCAGCGACGGACTAGCGGGAGCCTACAATGAGCAGTTCTTC.

This clonotype was found many times. V gene TRBV10-3 combines with J gene TRBJ2-1; TRBD2 might be the D (5 bases). Between the trimmed V and J ends, which lost 4 bases and 5 bases, there was a span of 18 bases. The CDR3 length is 16 residues. Germline V gene sequence: CDR1 ENHRY, CDR2 SYGVKD. The DNA for the CDR3 is TGTGCCATCAGTGGCCCTATCGGAGGCGGTGACAATGAGCAGTTCTTC. Its translation is CAISGPIGGGDNEQFF.

Only a few counts were recorded for this clonotype. The chain joins TRBV5-5 to TRBJ2-5; D is possibly TRBD2 (6 bases). The V and J ends lost 0 bases and 4 bases respectively, with 16 bases between them. CDR3 length: 16 residues. Germline values: CDR1 SGHKS, CDR2 YYEKEE (reference sequence). CDR3: CASSLDRSRRGETQYF. Written as DNA, the CDR3 is TGTGCCAGCAGCTTGGATCGGTCCCGGAGGGGAGAGACCCAGTACTTC.

Only a few counts were recorded for this clonotype. The chain employs TRBV7-2 and TRBJ2-7; D perhaps matches TRBD1 (6 bases). The V and J ends lost 1 base and 5 bases respectively, with 12 bases between them. Germline assignment: CDR1 SGHTA and CDR2 FQGNSA. This CDR3 has 14 residues. Here the CDR3 DNA reads TGTGCCAGCAGCTTAGTCTACAGGGCCCACGAGCAGTACTTC. Translating gives CASSLVYRAHEQYF. Combining the CDR3 with reference TRBV7-2 and TRBJ2-7 gives the whole variable domain GAGVSQSPSNKVTEKGKDVELRCDPISGHTALYWYRQSLGQGLEFLIYFQGNSAPDKSGLPSDRFSAERTGGSVSTLTIQRTQQEDSAVYLCASSLVYRAHEQYFGPGTRLTVT.

DNA for the CDR3: TGTGCCAGTAGTCTTACAGGGACGGGCCCCTCCTACGAGCAGTACTTC. Amino acids: CASSLTGTGPSYEQYF. This chain links TRBV19 with TRBJ2-7; D is perhaps TRBD1 (6 bases). Trimming stripped 5 bases from V and 0 bases from J, with 17 bases between. The CDR3 has 16 amino acids. Germline V gene data show CDR1 as LNHDA and CDR2 as SQIVND (reference sequence).

V and J are TRBV7-3 and TRBJ2-7, with 10 bases matching TRBD2. Germline CDR1 and CDR2: SGHTA and FQGTGA. The CDR3 loop spans 15 amino acids. Unmatched junction bases numbered 2, after V lost 1 base and J lost 2 bases. CDR3 sequence reads: CASSLSSGRAYEQYF. CDR3 bases: TGTGCCAGCAGCTTAAGCAGCGGGAGGGCCTACGAGCAGTACTTC. The variable domain in full, with the rest retrieved from reference TRBV7-3 and TRBJ2-7, is GAGVSQTPSNKVTEKGKYVELRCDPISGHTALYWYRQSLGQGPEFLIYFQGTGAADDSGLPNDRFFAVRPEGSVSTLKIQRTERGDSAVYLCASSLSSGRAYEQYFGPGTRLTVT.

The chain couples TRBV4-2 to TRBJ2-1; D perhaps matches TRBD1 (5 bases). CDR1 and CDR2 (germline): LGHNA, YNFKEQ. The CDR3 sequence is 17 residues long. The V gene lost 0 bases and the J gene lost 0 bases, with 12 bases spanning the gap. CDR3 in amino acids: CASSQDPRVSSYNEQFF. Here the CDR3 DNA reads TGTGCCAGCAGCCAAGATCCCAGGGTGAGCTCCTACAATGAGCAGTTCTTC.

This clonotype was picked up a small number of times. The chain has TRBV28 and TRBJ2-5, with 10 positions matching TRBD2. Trimming at V came to 8 bases and at J to 5 bases, leaving 8 bases not matched to a gene. The germline gives CDR1 MDHEN, CDR2 SYDVKM. The CDR3 sequence is 14 residues long. DNA for the CDR3: TGTGCCAGCGTAGCGGGAGGACCTTTGGAGACCCAGTACTTC. Protein sequence: CASVAGGPLETQYF.

The J gene is TRBJ2-7, the V gene TRBV5-4; D may match TRBD1 or TRBD2 (6 bases each). This CDR3 region has 17 residues. CDR1 is SGHNT and CDR2 is YYREEE in the germline V gene (reference sequence). Trimming stripped 0 bases from V and 0 bases from J, with 16 bases between. The CDR3 protein is CASSLGVGGQGSYEQYF. DNA of the CDR3: TGTGCCAGCAGCTTGGGGGTTGGGGGGCAAGGCTCCTACGAGCAGTACTTC.

This clonotype was recorded many times. The J gene is TRBJ1-4, the V gene TRBV28; perhaps TRBD1 as D (6 bases). V lost 6 bases and J 2 bases, leaving 13 bases between the germline ends. Germline V gene sequence: CDR1 MDHEN, CDR2 SYDVKM. The CDR3 runs to 15 residues. CDR3 bases: TGTGCCAGCAGGCCTGGACAGACCACTAATGAAAAACTGTTTTTT. This sequence encodes CASRPGQTTNEKLFF.

This clonotype has only one observation. This may come from a read error, since a much larger clone is one base off. This rearrangement joins TRBV6-1 to TRBJ2-1; possibly TRBD2 for D (5 bases). Trimming removed 3 bases from V and 5 bases from J, with 17 bases in between. CDR1 is MNHNS and CDR2 is SASEGT in the germline V gene. CDR3 length equals 16 residues. The CDR3 DNA reads as TGTGCCAGCAGTGAGCCCCGGGAAACTCCCAACAATGAGCAGTTCTTC. Translation gives CASSEPRETPNNEQFF.

The chain uses TRBV12-3 or TRBV12-4 and TRBJ2-5; no definite D call. The CDR3 consists of 13 residues. Trimming took 1 base from V and 3 from J, leaving 6 bases between them. For the CDR3, the DNA is TGTGCCAGCAGTTTAGGGGCAGAAGAGACCCAGTACTTC. Protein product: CASSLGAEETQYF.

The rearrangement uses TRBV10-1 and TRBJ2-1; D might be TRBD1 (6 bases). Germline V CDR1 and CDR2: WNHNN, SYGVQD (reference sequence). The CDR3 consists of 15 residues. Deletions cut 2 bases from V and 7 bases from J, with 15 bases between. CDR3 DNA: TGCGCCAGCAGTGAGACGGGCAGGGGATTGAATGAGCAGTTCTTC. Protein sequence: CASSETGRGLNEQFF.

At least ten counts were recorded for this clonotype. The chain has TRBV6-2 or TRBV6-3 and TRBJ2-1; 9 nucleotides line up with TRBD2. The CDR3 spans 15 residues. CDR1 and CDR2 (germline): MNHEY, SVGEGT. V trimming: 2 bases; J trimming: 3 bases; junction bases outside the gene matches: 2. CDR3 residues: CASSYLAGYYNEQFF. The CDR3 region has the DNA TGTGCCAGCAGTTACCTAGCGGGATACTACAATGAGCAGTTCTTC.